This TCR beta chain was observed in a study of early T cells in non-severe SARS-CoV-2 infection. Researchers tagged individual cDNA molecules with unique molecular identifiers. Using its own MiXCR run on the 5' RACE reads, TCRdb lists one record per CDR3 protein. Of some 54,000 distinct CDR3 sequences listed, more than 8.5% are singletons. Trimming stripped 0 bases from V and 7 bases from J, with 13 bases between. The germline gives CDR1 GTSNPN, CDR2 SVGIG (reference sequence). This CDR3 is 14 amino acids long. This receptor was obtained from an adult who was a healthcare worker with PCR-confirmed SARS-CoV-2 infection or an uninfected control (not recorded which). V is TRBV30 and J is TRBJ2-4; D unclear. Sequencing was done on a sample of whole blood. DNA of the CDR3: TGTGCCTGGAGTGTGGGTGGGTCGGTGAACATTCAGTACTTC. Protein: CAWSVGGSVNIQYF.